The 21 T cell receptor delta chains reported below all come from one sample, sequenced in a study of Vδ1+ human thymocytes (dated 2018 in TCRdb). Findings and caveats that apply to the study as a whole: Unlike the oligoclonal repertoires in peripheral blood, the thymic TRG and TRD repertoires appeared highly polyclonal, with Gaussian CDR3 length distributions.

Their antigens are not known. Sequencing instrument: Illumina MiSeq. RNA extraction was carried out with the RNeasy mini kit, and reverse transcription was then done using Superscript III. CDR3 amplicons were generated by multiplex PCR with pooled V-gene forward primers and a constant-region reverse primer carrying Illumina adaptor overhangs. TCRdb called clones from the public reads with CATT, and repeated DNA sequences were later combined into one row. In this sample the table shows about 55,000 delta-chain clones, approximately 15% of which occur a single time. 0.5% of the sample lies in the top ten. The material sequenced was Vdelta1+ gamma-delta thymocytes from the thymus. In the paper's terms, the cell subset or site label means: FACS-sorted CD3+ TCRalphabeta- TCRVdelta1+ TCRVdelta2- thymocytes. These receptors came from a boy under two years old who had congenital heart surgery.

This clone was seen only a few times. V gene TRDV1 combines with J gene TRDJ1; D is ambiguous. The CDR3 runs 20 residues. Germline loops: CDR1 TSWWSYY, CDR2 QGS. Trimming removed 0 bases from V and 1 base from J, with 24 bases in between. The CDR3 DNA reads TGTGCTCTTGGGGAACTGTTCTACGGCCTTGATTACCCAGTCACCGATAAACTCATCTTT. It encodes CALGELFYGLDYPVTDKLIF.

This rearrangement joins TRDV1 to TRDJ1, with 12 bases identical to TRDD3. Germline-derived CDR1 and CDR2 are TSWWSYY and QGS. With V trimmed by 3 bases and J by 2 bases, 13 bases remained unmatched. There are 19 residues in the CDR3. The CDR3 loop is CALGDPLKLGDTGTDKLIF. CDR3 coding DNA: TGTGCTCTTGGGGACCCCCTTAAACTGGGGGATACAGGGACCGATAAACTCATCTTT.

This clone turned up a few times. The chain is built from TRDV1 and TRDJ1; no clear D gene. CDR1 is TSWWSYY and CDR2 is QGS in the germline V gene. This CDR3 region has 15 residues. Trimming took 0 bases from V and 4 from J, leaving 12 bases between them. CDR3 coding DNA: TGTGCTCTTGGGGAACTTGCTTGGGTTCTCGATAAACTCATCTTT. It codes for CALGELAWVLDKLIF.

This sequence joins TRDV1 and TRDJ1; D gene ambiguous. Per the germline V gene, CDR1 is TSWWSYY and CDR2 is QGS. Deletions cut 0 bases from V and 0 bases from J, with 11 bases between. The CDR3 covers 16 residues. This chain's CDR3 is CALGELGSLYTDKLIF. The CDR3 DNA is TGTGCTCTTGGGGAACTAGGCTCGCTCTACACCGATAAACTCATCTTT.

In the case of this clone: A much larger clone differs from this one at a single base, so this may be a read error. At the DNA level, this CDR3 is encoded by other sequences in the same sample as well. The rearrangement joins TRAV29/DV5 to TRDJ1; 8 bases are shared with TRDD3. The CDR3 spans 16 residues. Germline CDR1 reads NSMFDY; CDR2 reads ISSIKDK. The CDR3 nucleotides are TGTGCAGCGAGCGTTCGTACTGGGGGTATCACCGATAAACTCATCTTT. It translates to CAASVRTGGITDKLIF.

A few counts support this clone. This chain joins TRDV1 and TRDJ1; 9 bases are a match to TRDD3. The V gene end was trimmed by 4 bases and the J gene end by 1 base; junction bases not matched to a gene: 10. CDR3 length: 17 amino acids. CDR1 and CDR2 (germline): TSWWSYY, QGS. The CDR3, as DNA: TGTGCTCTTGGGGCCCGTGGGGATACGTTCTTCACCGATAAACTCATCTTT. Translated, it gives CALGARGDTFFTDKLIF.

The V gene is TRDV1, the J gene TRDJ1, with 9 bases lining up with TRDD3. There are 22 residues in the CDR3. The ends lost 0 bases at V and 0 bases at J; junction bases unmatched: 20. CDR1 is TSWWSYY, CDR2 QGS, per germline. The CDR3 here is CALGELFPPPVYWGTYTDKLIF. In DNA form, the CDR3 reads TGTGCTCTTGGGGAACTCTTCCCCCCCCCCGTGTACTGGGGGACGTACACCGATAAACTCATCTTT.

A remark on this clone: The junction and the germline gene differ at one end; a read error may be behind it. The genes are TRDV1 and TRDJ1; 8 nucleotides match TRDD3. This CDR3 has 21 residues. Germline V lookup: CDR1 TSWWSYY, CDR2 QGS. CDR3 protein: CALGELPRGDWGPQYTDKLIF. The CDR3 coding sequence is TGTGCTCTTGGGGAACTACCGCGTGGCGACTGGGGGCCCCAGTACACCGATAAACTCATCTTC.

This clone has more than one count but fewer than ten. The gene calls are TRDV1 and TRDJ1, with TRDD3 matching 12 bases. V was clipped by 6 bases and J by 4 bases; unmatched bases: 36. CDR1 is TSWWSYY and CDR2 is QGS in the germline V gene. The CDR3 runs 25 residues. The CDR3 DNA reads TGTGCTCTTGGCCCCACGGGGGGTTCTACGCTGGGGCTGGGGGATACGCGAGAAGTGCTCGATAAACTCATCTTT. Protein product: CALGPTGGSTLGLGDTREVLDKLIF.

This clone occurred a few times. The chain is built from TRDV1 and TRDJ1, with TRDD3 matching 8 bases. The V gene's germline CDR1 is TSWWSYY and CDR2 QGS. J was trimmed by 2 bases and V by 4 bases; bases with no gene match: 24. The CDR3 is 21 amino acids. CDR3 residues: CALGAKERLPPILGGTDKLIF. In DNA form, the CDR3 reads TGTGCTCTTGGGGCAAAAGAGCGGCTTCCCCCTATACTGGGGGGGACCGATAAACTCATCTTT.

As regards this clone: Germline and junction disagree at one end, which may indicate a read error. This chain uses TRDV1 with TRDJ1, with TRDD3 matching 10 bases. CDR3 length: 18 residues. Germline V gene data show CDR1 as TSWWSYY and CDR2 as QGS. The DNA of the CDR3 is TGTGCCCTTGGGGAACCCCACGCCACTGGGGGATTCGGGGGTGAACTCATCTTT. It yields the protein CALGEPHATGGFGGELIF.

This clone was picked up a small number of times. The genes are TRDV1 and TRDJ1, with 12 positions matching TRDD3. The V gene end was trimmed by 2 bases and the J gene end by 0 bases; junction bases not matched to a gene: 13. The CDR3 is made up of 20 amino acids. The germline gives CDR1 TSWWSYY, CDR2 QGS. CDR3 amino acids: CALGECGRTGGYKNTDKLIF. DNA for the CDR3: TGTGCTCTTGGGGAATGTGGCCGTACTGGGGGATACAAGAACACCGATAAACTCATCTTT.

This clone occurred a few times. This chain joins TRAV29/DV5 and TRDJ1, with 8 bases identical to TRDD3. This CDR3 region has 14 residues. The ends lost 5 bases at V and 1 base at J; junction bases unmatched: 7. Germline CDR1 reads NSMFDY; CDR2 reads ISSIKDK. CDR3 DNA: TGTGCAGCCCCTCTGGGGGAGACCACCGATAAACTCATCTTT. Its translation: CAAPLGETTDKLIF.

V gene TRDV1 combines with J gene TRDJ1; TRDD3 matches at 8 bases. The J segment lost 0 bases and the V segment lost 5 bases, leaving 17 bases of the junction unmatched. Germline-derived CDR1 and CDR2 are TSWWSYY and QGS. CDR3 length equals 19 residues. Here the CDR3 reads CALGSKVGGDRPYTDKLIF. DNA for the CDR3: TGTGCTCTTGGGTCAAAAGTCGGGGGGGATAGACCATACACCGATAAACTCATCTTT.

In its sample, this clone was seen a few times. This sequence joins TRDV1 and TRDJ1; 9 nucleotides match TRDD2. This CDR3 has 23 amino acids. CDR1 and CDR2 (germline): TSWWSYY, QGS. Trimming took 4 bases from V and 0 from J; bases not matched to a gene: 27. CDR3 coding DNA: TGTGCTCTTGGGGTAAGCCTTCCTACCGTCCTACTGGGGCCCAAAGGGTACACCGATAAACTCATCTTT. Its translation: CALGVSLPTVLLGPKGYTDKLIF.

This clone occurred a few times. This rearrangement joins TRDV1 to TRDJ1; D is uncertain. This CDR3 has 20 residues. The ends were cut back, 2 bases at V and 4 bases at J, with 29 bases in the middle. Germline loops: CDR1 TSWWSYY, CDR2 QGS. In DNA form, the CDR3 reads TGTGCTCTTGGGGAATTCTCGGGTACGCCATACCACTACAACGGCGATAAACTCATCTTT. Protein sequence: CALGEFSGTPYHYNGDKLIF.

This clone was detected only a few times. The chain carries TRDV1 and TRDJ1; D gene uncertain. Between the trimmed V and J ends, which lost 5 bases and 2 bases, there was a span of 18 bases. Germline V gene sequence: CDR1 TSWWSYY, CDR2 QGS. This CDR3 has 16 amino acids. This chain's CDR3 is CALGPNSMVGTDKLIF. The CDR3 region has the DNA TGTGCTCTTGGGCCAAATTCCATGGTGGGAACCGATAAACTCATCTTT.

In this sample, this clone turned up a few times. The chain couples TRDV1 to TRDJ2, with 8 positions matching TRDD3. The V gene end was trimmed by 5 bases and the J gene end by 0 bases; junction bases not matched to a gene: 20. The CDR3 length is 21 residues. CDR1 is TSWWSYY, CDR2 QGS, per germline. The CDR3 nucleotides are TGTGCTCTTGGGATTTCATTTCCTCATGGGGGATGCCACGCTTTGACAGCACAACTCTTCTTT. It encodes CALGISFPHGGCHALTAQLFF.

This clone was seen a few times. The V and J genes are TRDV1 and TRDJ1; 8 positions match TRDD3. This CDR3 comprises 20 residues. Germline assignment: CDR1 TSWWSYY and CDR2 QGS. V lost 1 base to trimming and J lost 6 bases; unmatched junction nucleotides: 22. CDR3 bases: TGTGCTCTTGGGGAACCCCTGGCTTCTCCAGGCGGCTGGGGATACAATAAACTCATCTTT. Protein: CALGEPLASPGGWGYNKLIF.

This clone was detected only a few times. The chain joins TRDV1 to TRDJ1, with D perhaps matching TRDD3 (8 bases). The CDR3 has 21 amino acids. V lost 2 bases to trimming and J lost 0 bases, with 28 bases between them. From germline, CDR1 is TSWWSYY and CDR2 QGS. CDR3 protein: CALGELPSSGILGGNTDKLIF. The CDR3 bases are TGTGCTCTTGGGGAATTACCTTCCTCGGGGATACTGGGTGGGAACACCGATAAACTCATCTTT.

This clone was observed a handful of times. V and J are TRDV1 and TRDJ1; no clear D. Germline V lookup: CDR1 TSWWSYY, CDR2 QGS. V dropped 4 bases and J dropped 0 bases, with 21 bases sitting between them. There are 18 residues in the CDR3. The CDR3 bases are TGTGCTCTTGGGGTCACTCTCCAATGGTACTCCTACACCGATAAACTCATCTTT. As protein: CALGVTLQWYSYTDKLIF.